This T cell receptor beta chain comes out of a study of blood T cell repertoires in COVID-19 (dated by TCRdb to the early 2020s). Regarding the study in general: The collaborator samples originated in the United States, Italy and Spain and spanned the acute and convalescent phases of COVID-19. The repertoires were released in a freely available public database meant as a resource for research on the immune response to SARS-CoV-2. A de-identified subject ID, COVID-19 status, age in years and sex were almost always included in the sample metadata. Where available, HLA class I and class II types were taken from metadata supplied by the sample provider and were not determined by assay-based typing. Samples came from the ongoing ImmuneRACE study (first 160 participants) plus 1,254 subjects from 6 global collaborators. The material from the prospective study consisted of cDNA or gDNA derived from T cells, B-cell-depleted T cells, or PBMCs. Subjects who had been exposed to COVID-19, were actively infected with it, or had recovered from it provided the deeply sampled blood TCRbeta repertoires that made up the dataset. Points the paper makes about the study in general: The quantity of clinical and demographic metadata differed by source and by participant and was supplied without curation.

For CDR1 and CDR2, the germline V gene lists KGHSH and LQKENI. V sheds 2 bases and J sheds 1 base, leaving 5 bases between their ends. The CDR3 runs 13 residues from the cysteine to the phenylalanine. CDR3 DNA only is kept here, 39 bases in frame from base 1. Concerning this clone: Its antigen remains unidentified. Nothing much larger sits one base from this clone, and base qualities are not available.

In Seattle, one collaborating source enrolled patients while the infection was active and tracked those patients longitudinally over the course of disease. Whole blood was collected in K2EDTA tubes by collaborating institutions according to the institutions' own protocols. For TCRbeta analysis, collaborators shipped samples as frozen whole blood, isolated PBMCs, or DNA extracted from either of those sample types. TCRbeta CDR3 regions were amplified from genomic DNA using the immunoSEQ Assay, a bias-controlled multiplex PCR. For the original study's pipeline: Within the assay, amplification of reference gene primers was used to estimate how many nucleated cells each sample contained. Sequence reads were collapsed and filtered to measure the absolute abundance of every unique TCRbeta CDR3 rearrangement. For each sample, productive Simpson clonality was calculated as the square root of Simpson's diversity index over productive rearrangements. In its TCRdb copy, this immuneACCESS table keeps in-frame sequences only and misses some clones. Where compared with another copy, unresolved V genes explain less than half of these, and the others have no known cause. Clonal size and the V and J genes are those of that table, whereas D and trimming came from the DNA. Counted in this sample were about 160,000 clones; 70% to 85% of them appeared once. The ten largest clonotypes hold about 6.9% of the sample.

This receptor chain uses TRBV18 and TRBJ1-2, with the D gene too uncertain to name. This clonotype originated in an elderly man with COVID-19, enrolled during active disease. The sequencing input was peripheral blood. The CDR3 reads CASSPGDNYGYTF. The nucleotide sequence reads as follows: TGTGCCAGCTCACCAGGAGATAACTATGGCTACACCTTC. The full variable domain, with segments outside the CDR3 supplied by the reference TRBV18 and TRBJ1-2 proteins, appears as NAGVMQNPRHLVRRRGQEARLRCSPMKGHSHVYWYRQLPEEGLKFMVYLQKENIIDESGMPKERFSAEFPKEGPSILRIQQVVRGDSAAYFCASSPGDNYGYTFGSGTRLTVV.